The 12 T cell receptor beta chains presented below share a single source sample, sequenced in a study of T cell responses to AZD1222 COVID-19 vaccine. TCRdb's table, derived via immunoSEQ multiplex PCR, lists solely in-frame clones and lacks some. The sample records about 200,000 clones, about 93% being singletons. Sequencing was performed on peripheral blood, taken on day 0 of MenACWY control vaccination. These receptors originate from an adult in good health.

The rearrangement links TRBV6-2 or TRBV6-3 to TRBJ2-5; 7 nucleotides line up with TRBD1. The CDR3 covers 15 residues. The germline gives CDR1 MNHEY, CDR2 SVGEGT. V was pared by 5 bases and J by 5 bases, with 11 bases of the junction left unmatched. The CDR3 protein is CASSNRGGGSETQYF. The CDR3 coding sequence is TGTGCCAGCAGTAACAGGGGTGGTGGAAGCGAGACCCAGTACTTC.

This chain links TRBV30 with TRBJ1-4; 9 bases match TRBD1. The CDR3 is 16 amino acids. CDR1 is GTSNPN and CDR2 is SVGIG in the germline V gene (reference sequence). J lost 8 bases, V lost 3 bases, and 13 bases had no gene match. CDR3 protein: CAWRLSTPGQGEKLFF. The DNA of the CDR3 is TGTGCCTGGAGACTCTCGACCCCGGGACAGGGCGAAAAACTGTTTTTT.

CDR3 DNA: TGTGCCAGCAGCTTAGAGACCCAGTACTTC. Amino acid sequence: CASSLETQYF. The chain employs TRBV2 and TRBJ2-5; D not resolved. This CDR3 spans 10 amino acids. V lost 6 bases to trimming and J lost 4 bases, with 3 bases between them. Looked up from germline, CDR1 is SNHLY and CDR2 is FYNNEI.

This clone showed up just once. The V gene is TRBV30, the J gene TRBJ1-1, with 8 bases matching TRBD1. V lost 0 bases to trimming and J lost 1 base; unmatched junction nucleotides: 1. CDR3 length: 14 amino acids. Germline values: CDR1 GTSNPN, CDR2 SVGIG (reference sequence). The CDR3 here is CAWSVGTGNTEAFF. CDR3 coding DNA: TGTGCCTGGAGTGTCGGGACAGGGAACACTGAAGCTTTCTTT.

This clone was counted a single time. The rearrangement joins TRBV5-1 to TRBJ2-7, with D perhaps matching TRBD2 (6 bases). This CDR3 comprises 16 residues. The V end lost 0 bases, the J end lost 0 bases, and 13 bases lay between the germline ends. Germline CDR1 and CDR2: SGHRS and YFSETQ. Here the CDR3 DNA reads TGCGCCAGCAGCTTGGGGTTCGGGACTGTCTCCTACGAGCAGTACTTC. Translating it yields CASSLGFGTVSYEQYF.

CDR3 DNA: TGTGCCACCAGCAGAGATCCCGCCACCCGGGAGACCCAGTACTTC. Amino acids: CATSRDPATRETQYF. The gene calls are TRBV15 and TRBJ2-5, with D unclear. CDR3 length equals 15 residues. CDR1 is LNHNV, CDR2 YYDKDF, per germline (reference sequence). Trimming removed 0 bases from V and 5 bases from J, with 13 bases in between.

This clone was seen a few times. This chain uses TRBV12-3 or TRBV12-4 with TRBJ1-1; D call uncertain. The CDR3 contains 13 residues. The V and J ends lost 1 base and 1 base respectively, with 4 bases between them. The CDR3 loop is CASSLGKNTEAFF. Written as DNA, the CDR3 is TGTGCCAGCAGTTTAGGGAAGAACACTGAAGCTTTCTTT.

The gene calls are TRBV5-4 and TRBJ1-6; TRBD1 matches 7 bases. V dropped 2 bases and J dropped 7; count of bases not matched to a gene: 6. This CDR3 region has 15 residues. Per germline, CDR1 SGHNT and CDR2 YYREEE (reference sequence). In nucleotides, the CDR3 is TGTGCCAGCAGCTTTTCCGGGACAGCCAATTCACCCCTCCACTTT. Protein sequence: CASSFSGTANSPLHF.

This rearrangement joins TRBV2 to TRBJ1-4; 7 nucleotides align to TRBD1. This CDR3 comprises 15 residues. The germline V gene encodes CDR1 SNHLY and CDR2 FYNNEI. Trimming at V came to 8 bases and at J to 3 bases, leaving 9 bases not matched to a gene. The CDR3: CASRPRGGANEKLFF. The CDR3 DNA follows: TGTGCCAGCCGCCCCAGGGGGGGAGCTAATGAAAAACTGTTTTTT.

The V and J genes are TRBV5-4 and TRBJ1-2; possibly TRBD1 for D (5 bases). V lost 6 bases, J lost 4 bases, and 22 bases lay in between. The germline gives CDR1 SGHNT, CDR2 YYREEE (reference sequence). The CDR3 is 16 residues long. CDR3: CASTSLGGALSYGYTF. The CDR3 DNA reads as TGTGCCAGCACCTCTCTTGGAGGGGCGCTTAGCTATGGCTACACCTTC.

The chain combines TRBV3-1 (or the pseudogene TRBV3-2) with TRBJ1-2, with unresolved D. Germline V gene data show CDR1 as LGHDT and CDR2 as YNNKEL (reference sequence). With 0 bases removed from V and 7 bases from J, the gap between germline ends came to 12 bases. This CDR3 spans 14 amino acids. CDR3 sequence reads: CASSQEPRTGGYTF. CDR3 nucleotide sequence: TGTGCCAGCAGCCAAGAACCGCGGACTGGTGGCTACACCTTC.

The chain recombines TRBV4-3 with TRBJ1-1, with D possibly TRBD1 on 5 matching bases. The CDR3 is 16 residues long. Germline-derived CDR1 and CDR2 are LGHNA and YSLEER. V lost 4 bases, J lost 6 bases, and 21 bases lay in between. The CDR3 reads CASSLSENGGNAEAFF. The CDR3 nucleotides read TGCGCCAGCAGCCTCTCCGAAAATGGGGGAAATGCTGAAGCTTTCTTT.